One sample yielded the 28 T cell receptor beta chains listed below, sequenced in a study of shared clonotypes between healthy human individuals. Only in-frame clones appear in the TCRdb table, and some are missing; sequencing was by immunoSEQ multiplex PCR. The table records about 2.3 million clones, 80% to 95% of them present only once. Sequenced material: naive CD4+ T cells from PBMCs. As to subset: CD45RA+ positively selected. The receptor source for this set is a man between 18 and 35 years old in good health. Some clones in this sample may be carry-over from other donors' samples.

DNA for the CDR3: TGCGCCAGCAGCCAAAAGGAGGCAACCACAGGGGCTGGAAACACCATATATTTT. This codes for CASSQKEATTGAGNTIYF. This chain uses TRBV4-1 with TRBJ1-3; 7 nucleotides line up with TRBD1. CDR3 length equals 18 residues. Trimming took 2 bases from V and 2 from J; bases not matched to a gene: 12. Germline CDR1 reads MGHRA; CDR2 reads YSYEKL.

About this clone: The germline gene is not matched at one end of the junction; a read error may be the cause. The chain joins TRBV7-2 to TRBJ2-7; 14 bases align to TRBD2. The CDR3 runs to 15 residues. The germline CDR1 and CDR2 sequences are SGHTA and FQGNSA. The CDR3 nucleotides are TGTGCCAGCAGCTTCATGGGACGGACTAGCGGGAGGTGGGACTTC. Translating it yields CASSFMGRTSGRWDF.

This clone came up once. This sequence joins TRBV7-2 and TRBJ2-3, with D tentatively TRBD1 or TRBD2 (6 bases each). Trimming left V 1 base short and J 4 bases short, with 12 bases between. Germline CDR1 reads SGHTA; CDR2 reads FQGNSA. This CDR3 comprises 15 residues. The CDR3 loop reads CASSLGGAAADTQYF. CDR3 coding DNA: TGTGCCAGCAGCTTAGGGGGGGCTGCTGCAGATACGCAGTATTTT.

In regard to this clone: Other DNA variants within this sample encode the same CDR3. The chain employs TRBV28 and TRBJ1-1, with a weak D call TRBD1 (6 bases). The CDR3 length is 14 residues. Looked up from germline, CDR1 is MDHEN and CDR2 is SYDVKM. Deletions cut 4 bases from V and 1 base from J, with 10 bases between. The CDR3 region is CASSSGQTNTEAFF. The CDR3 DNA follows: TGTGCCAGCAGTTCCGGACAGACGAACACTGAAGCTTTCTTT. The full variable domain, completed using reference TRBV28 and TRBJ1-1, is DVKVTQSSRYLVKRTGEKVFLECVQDMDHENMFWYRQDPGLGLRLIYFSYDVKMKEKGDIPEGYSVSREKKERFSLILESASTNQTSMYLCASSSGQTNTEAFFGQGTRLTVV.

This chain joins TRBV28 and TRBJ2-5; perhaps TRBD2 as D (6 bases). Trimming removed 4 bases at V and 1 base at J, with 16 bases between. The CDR3 is made up of 16 amino acids. CDR1 is MDHEN, CDR2 SYDVKM, per germline. The CDR3 sequence is CASSYSPGTSQETQYF. The CDR3 nucleotides are TGTGCCAGCAGTTACAGCCCCGGGACTTCCCAAGAGACCCAGTACTTC.

V usage is TRBV4-3 and J usage is TRBJ2-5, with TRBD1 identical over 9 bases. This CDR3 spans 13 amino acids. V shed 3 bases, J shed 6 bases, and the junction held 2 bases outside the gene matches. Germline V lookup: CDR1 LGHNA, CDR2 YSLEER. Written as DNA, the CDR3 is TGCGCCAGCAGCCAGGGGACAGGGCAGACCCAGTACTTC. Translation gives CASSQGTGQTQYF.

The V and J genes are TRBV6-6 and TRBJ2-7; 9 bases match TRBD1. The J segment lost 3 bases and the V segment lost 6 bases, leaving 6 bases of the junction unmatched. CDR1 and CDR2 (germline): MNHNY, SVGAGI (reference sequence). This CDR3 contains 14 residues. This chain's CDR3 is CASRPGTGNYEQYF. The DNA for the CDR3 is TGTGCCAGCAGACCCGGGACAGGGAACTACGAGCAGTACTTC.

V is TRBV7-2 and J is TRBJ2-7, with D unresolved. V gave up 2 bases and J gave up 0 bases, with 14 bases separating them. CDR1 and CDR2 from the germline V gene are SGHTA and FQGNSA. This CDR3 contains 16 residues. Here the CDR3 reads CASSLLGRLSSYEQYF. In nucleotides, the CDR3 is TGTGCCAGCAGCTTACTCGGGCGGCTGAGCTCCTACGAGCAGTACTTC.

Details on this clone: This sample also contains other DNA sequences that code for the same CDR3. The rearrangement links TRBV19 to TRBJ2-7; TRBD1 agrees at 7 bases. The junction had 5 bases not matched to a gene; V was cut back by 1 base and J by 2 bases. CDR3 length equals 15 residues. Germline V gene sequence: CDR1 LNHDA, CDR2 SQIVND (reference sequence). The CDR3 DNA is TGTGCCAGTAGTATAGGGACAGGAGGTCCCTACGAGCAGTACTTC. It is translated as CASSIGTGGPYEQYF.

The rearrangement links TRBV7-9 to TRBJ1-3; TRBD1 matches at 7 bases. Germline trimming cut 3 bases from V and 4 bases from J; bases unmatched to any gene: 9. The CDR3 is 16 residues long. Germline-derived CDR1 and CDR2 are SEHNR and FQNEAQ (reference sequence). In DNA form, the CDR3 reads TGTGCCAGCAGCTTTGACGAAGGGGGCACGGGAAACACCATATATTTT. Translated, it gives CASSFDEGGTGNTIYF. Looking up the rest from reference TRBV7-9 and TRBJ1-3 gives the full variable domain: DTGVSQNPRHKITKRGQNVTFRCDPISEHNRLYWYRQTLGQGPEFLTYFQNEAQLEKSRLLSDRFSAERPKGSFSTLEIQRTEQGDSAMYLCASSFDEGGTGNTIYFGEGSWLTVV.

A word on this clone: Other DNA sequences in this specimen translate into the identical CDR3. The V and J genes are TRBV28 and TRBJ1-1, with D possibly being TRBD1 (6 bases). Germline lookup yields CDR1 MDHEN and CDR2 SYDVKM. The V and J ends lost 6 bases and 1 base respectively, with 9 bases between them. The CDR3 covers 13 residues. For the CDR3, the DNA is TGTGCCAGCAGCTCGGACAGGAACACTGAAGCTTTCTTT. As protein: CASSSDRNTEAFF.

Written as DNA, the CDR3 is TGCGCCAGCAGCTTCCTAGCGGGAAGTGCCGGTACGCAGTATTTT. Protein product: CASSFLAGSAGTQYF. The V call is TRBV5-1, the J call TRBJ2-3, with TRBD2 matching over 9 bases. There are 15 residues in the CDR3. CDR1 and CDR2 from the germline V gene are SGHRS and YFSETQ. The V and J ends lost 2 bases and 8 bases, in that order; junction bases with no gene match: 9. The complete variable domain, with remaining parts taken from reference TRBV5-1 and TRBJ2-3, reads KAGVTQTPRYLIKTRGQQVTLSCSPISGHRSVSWYQQTPGQGLQFLFEYFSETQRNKGNFPGRFSGRQFSNSRSEMNVSTLELGDSALYLCASSFLAGSAGTQYFGPGTRLTVL.

The chain joins TRBV28 to TRBJ1-1; a possible D gene is TRBD1 (6 bases). Germline CDR1 reads MDHEN; CDR2 reads SYDVKM. This CDR3 region has 13 residues. The germline V and J ends were trimmed by 10 bases and 10 bases, with 22 bases remaining between them. The CDR3 sequence is CATRQVGVVGAFF. The CDR3, as DNA: TGTGCCACCCGACAGGTGGGGGTTGTGGGAGCTTTCTTT.

This clone has only one observation. The V call is TRBV6-1, the J call TRBJ2-1; D tentatively reads TRBD1 or TRBD2 (5 bases each). The germline CDR1 and CDR2 sequences are MNHNS and SASEGT. Deletions cut 6 bases from V and 2 bases from J, with 11 bases between. This CDR3 region has 14 residues. The CDR3 reads CASRTGTAYNEQFF. The DNA for the CDR3 is TGTGCCAGCAGAACCGGGACGGCCTACAATGAGCAGTTCTTC.

The CDR3 sequence: CASGLAGTFIGWHEQYF. The CDR3 DNA reads TGTGCTAGTGGTTTGGCCGGGACCTTCATAGGTTGGCACGAGCAGTACTTC. V and J are TRBV12-5 and TRBJ2-7, with D perhaps given as TRBD1 or TRBD2 (5 bases each). Trimming removed 1 base at V and 5 bases at J, with 21 bases between. The CDR3 contains 17 residues. CDR1 is LGHNT and CDR2 is FRNRAP in the germline V gene. Supplemented by reference TRBV12-5 and TRBJ2-7, the full variable domain reads DARVTQTPRHKVTEMGQEVTMRCQPILGHNTVFWYRQTMMQGLELLAYFRNRAPLDDSGMPKDRFSAEMPDATLATLKIQPSEPRDSAVYFCASGLAGTFIGWHEQYFGPGTRLTVT.

The chain employs TRBV28 and TRBJ1-1, with a weak D call TRBD1 (6 bases). Germline values: CDR1 MDHEN, CDR2 SYDVKM. This CDR3 has 13 amino acids. V lost 8 bases and J 8 bases, leaving 18 bases between the germline ends. The CDR3, as DNA: TGTGCCAGCGGATGGGGGCCCCCTGAGGAAGCTTTCTTT. Its protein product is CASGWGPPEEAFF.

The table lists this clone with a count of one. The chain combines TRBV7-3 with TRBJ2-1, with 7 bases fitting TRBD1. In germline, CDR1 is SGHTA, CDR2 FQGTGA. V gave up 4 bases and J gave up 10 bases; unmatched junction bases: 13. This CDR3 contains 15 residues. The CDR3 region is CASSSSARDRVEQFF. The CDR3 region has the DNA TGTGCCAGCAGCTCCTCAGCCCGGGACAGAGTAGAGCAGTTCTTC.

The V gene is TRBV28, the J gene TRBJ1-5, with D maybe TRBD1 (6 bases). The germline V gene has CDR1 MDHEN and CDR2 SYDVKM. The CDR3 has 17 amino acids. The V and J ends lost 3 bases and 0 bases respectively, with 15 bases between them. The CDR3 reads CASSLGRGRVSNQPQHF. The CDR3 nucleotides are TGTGCCAGCAGTTTGGGAAGGGGGAGGGTTAGCAATCAGCCCCAGCATTTT.

In this sample, this clone turned up once. The J gene is TRBJ2-3, the V gene TRBV18; the match to TRBD2 covers 12 bases. Trimming took 4 bases from V and 4 from J; bases not matched to a gene: 6. CDR1 is KGHSH, CDR2 LQKENI, per germline. The CDR3 runs 16 residues. The CDR3 sequence is CASSQPLAGGADTQYF. CDR3 in DNA: TGTGCCAGCTCACAACCACTAGCGGGAGGCGCAGATACGCAGTATTTT.

The chain has TRBV6-5 and TRBJ2-7; D not resolved. The V end lost 0 bases, the J end lost 1 base, and 7 bases lay between the germline ends. The CDR3 spans 14 residues. CDR1 is MNHEY, CDR2 SVGAGI, per germline. Here the CDR3 DNA reads TGTGCCAGCAGTTACTCGATCGGTTCCTACGAGCAGTACTTC. This translates into CASSYSIGSYEQYF.

The chain has TRBV29-1 and TRBJ1-5; no reliable D call. Germline CDR1 is SQVTM and CDR2 is ANQGSEA. This CDR3 has 14 residues. Trimming took off 5 bases at V and 0 bases at J, with 11 bases between the two ends. CDR3 bases: TGCAGCGTTTCACTTTCGAATAGCAATCAGCCCCAGCATTTT. Translation: CSVSLSNSNQPQHF.

Concerning this clone: The sample contains more than one DNA sequence encoding this CDR3. The chain uses TRBV5-1 and TRBJ2-3; 7 bases line up with TRBD2. V was pared by 4 bases and J by 0 bases, with 8 bases of the junction left unmatched. This CDR3 has 16 residues. Germline loops: CDR1 SGHRS, CDR2 YFSETQ. The CDR3 reads CASSLLADPSTDTQYF. CDR3 bases: TGCGCCAGCAGCCTCCTAGCGGACCCTAGCACAGATACGCAGTATTTT.

The chain has TRBV5-4 and TRBJ2-2; D remains unclear. CDR1 is SGHNT and CDR2 is YYREEE in the germline V gene (reference sequence). The CDR3 length is 13 residues. V dropped 0 bases and J dropped 6 bases, with 6 bases sitting between them. As DNA, the CDR3 is TGTGCCAGCAGCTTGGTGGTGTCCGGGGAGCTGTTTTTT. Protein product: CASSLVVSGELFF.

The chain has TRBV6-6 and TRBJ2-3, with unresolved D. Germline V lookup: CDR1 MNHNY, CDR2 SVGAGI (reference sequence). V lost 9 bases to trimming and J lost 0 bases, with 13 bases between them. The CDR3 totals 14 residues. The CDR3 coding sequence is TGTGCCAGTGAGCGCATTAGTAGCACAGATACGCAGTATTTT. Its protein is CASERISSTDTQYF.

The J gene is TRBJ1-2, the V gene TRBV6-6, with D maybe TRBD1 (6 bases). This CDR3 region has 14 residues. Germline CDR1 MNHNY, CDR2 SVGAGI (reference sequence). V shed 7 bases and J shed 7 bases, with 19 bases lying between them. The CDR3 sequence is CASTQGGGGAGYTF. The CDR3 DNA follows: TGTGCCAGCACCCAAGGGGGGGGCGGCGCTGGCTACACCTTC.

Note on this clone: This is likely a read error, given that the CDR3 carries no conserved phenylalanine or tryptophan at its end. The V and J genes are TRBV7-9 and TRBJ2-7, with D perhaps matching TRBD1 (6 bases). Germline CDR1 is SEHNR and CDR2 is FQNEAQ (reference sequence). CDR3 size: 15 residues. V shed 3 bases and J shed 2 bases, with 14 bases lying between them. The CDR3 DNA follows: TGTGCCAGCAGCTTGGGGGCCCTCGGGACCTACGAGCAGTACCTC. Protein sequence: CASSLGALGTYEQYL.

V and J are TRBV6-5 and TRBJ2-1; D gene unclear. The germline gives CDR1 MNHEY, CDR2 SVGAGI. V shed 6 bases and J shed 15 bases, with 21 bases lying between them. The CDR3 runs to 13 residues. The CDR3 DNA reads as TGTGCCAGCAGCTCAAACGTCCCTGCGATTCTGTTCTTC. Translating it yields CASSSNVPAILFF.

The chain combines TRBV4-1 with TRBJ2-2; TRBD2 matches 7 bases. Trimming took 1 base from V and 6 from J; bases not matched to a gene: 8. There are 16 residues in the CDR3. The germline gives CDR1 MGHRA, CDR2 YSYEKL. The CDR3 sequence: CASSQAGLVYPGELFF. For the CDR3, the DNA is TGCGCCAGCAGCCAAGCCGGACTAGTGTATCCCGGGGAGCTGTTTTTT.